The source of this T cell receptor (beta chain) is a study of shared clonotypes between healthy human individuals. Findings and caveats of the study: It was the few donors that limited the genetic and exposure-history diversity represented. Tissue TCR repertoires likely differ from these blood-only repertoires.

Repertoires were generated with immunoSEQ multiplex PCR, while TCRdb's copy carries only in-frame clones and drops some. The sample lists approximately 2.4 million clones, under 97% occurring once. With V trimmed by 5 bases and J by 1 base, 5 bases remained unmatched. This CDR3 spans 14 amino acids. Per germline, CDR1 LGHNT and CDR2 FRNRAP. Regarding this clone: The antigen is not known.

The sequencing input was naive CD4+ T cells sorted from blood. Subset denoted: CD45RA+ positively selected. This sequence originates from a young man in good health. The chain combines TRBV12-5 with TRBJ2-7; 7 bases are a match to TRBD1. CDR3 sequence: CASGRDSKSYEQYF. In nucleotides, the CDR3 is TGTGCTAGTGGTCGGGACAGCAAATCCTACGAGCAGTACTTC.